The source of this T cell receptor (beta chain) is a study of shared clonotypes between healthy human individuals. This clone showed up just a few times. Healthy HIV-negative adults with no recent acute infections or vaccinations were recruited as donors. Original data processing: ImmunoSEQ junction-only sequences lacked quality scores, so their filtering differed. The table came from immunoSEQ multiplex PCR; TCRdb's copy has only in-frame clones and leaves some out. D and trimming were read from the DNA, whereas the V and J calls and clone size are those reported in that table. Of about 1.1 million clones detected, about 84% appear once; the ten largest clones hold roughly 0.57%. The receptor was derived from a man aged 18 to 29 in good health. Some clones in this sample may be carry-over from other donors' samples. The sequenced sample was memory CD4+ T cells from PBMCs. As for subset: CD45RA-negative fraction.

The CDR3 is CASSFRPSRLPETQYF. CDR3 DNA: TGTGCCAGCAGCTTCCGTCCCTCACGTCTTCCAGAGACCCAGTACTTC. This chain connects TRBV7-2 to TRBJ2-5; D gene uncertain. Per germline, CDR1 SGHTA and CDR2 FQGNSA. The CDR3 sequence is 16 residues long. V lost 3 bases, J lost 4 bases, and 18 bases lay in between.